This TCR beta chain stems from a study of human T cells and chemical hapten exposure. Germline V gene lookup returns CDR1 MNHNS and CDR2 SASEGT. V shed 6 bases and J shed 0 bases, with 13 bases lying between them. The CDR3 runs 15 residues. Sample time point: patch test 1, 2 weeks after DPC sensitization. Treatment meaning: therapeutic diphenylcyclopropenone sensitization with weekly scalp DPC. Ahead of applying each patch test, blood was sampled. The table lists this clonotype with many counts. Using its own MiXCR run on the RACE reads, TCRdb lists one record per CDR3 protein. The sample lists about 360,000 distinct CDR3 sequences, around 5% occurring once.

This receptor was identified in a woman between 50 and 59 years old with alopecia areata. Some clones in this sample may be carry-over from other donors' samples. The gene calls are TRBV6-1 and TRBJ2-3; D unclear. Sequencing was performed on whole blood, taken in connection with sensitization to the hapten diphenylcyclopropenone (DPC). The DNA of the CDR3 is TGTGCCAGCAGCGAGTGGATTTCTAGCACAGATACGCAGTATTTT. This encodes CASSEWISSTDTQYF.